These 16 T cell receptor beta chains share one sample of origin, sequenced in a study of naive and memory T cell subsets (dated by TCRdb to the late 2010s). Library generation was performed with 5' RACE. The sequencing machine was an Illumina MiSeq. Four rounds of PCR, run with the SP2 primer together with nested alpha and beta constant region primers, were used to amplify the ligated cDNA. In-frame beta chains were kept once TCRdb had trimmed the public reads at Q25 with fastp and called clones with MiXCR. Rows with one shared CDR3 protein collapse into an entry with the most common genes and DNA. This sample is represented by around 56,000 distinct CDR3 sequences; around 7.3% of them were singletons. The ten largest clones add up to 9.8% of the sample. The study described a robust, sensitive protocol for amplifying, sequencing and analyzing TCRs, using 3' ligation of a UMI-containing oligonucleotide to TCR cDNA.

These receptor sequences come from a female donor in good health.

The sample holds a few counts of this clonotype. The genes are TRBV11-2 and TRBJ1-1; D is unresolved. CDR1 is SGHAT and CDR2 is FQNNGV in the germline V gene. CDR3 length: 15 residues. V dropped 0 bases and J dropped 0 bases, with 8 bases sitting between them. Written as DNA, the CDR3 is TGTGCCAGCAGCTTAGATTGGCAGATGAACACTGAAGCTTTCTTT. This codes for CASSLDWQMNTEAFF.

The CDR3 DNA is TGCGCCAGCAGCCCGGGGCTCTTGGGCTATGGCTACACCTTC. Amino acid sequence: CASSPGLLGYGYTF. V and J are TRBV5-1 and TRBJ1-2; a possible D gene is TRBD1 (5 bases). The ends were cut back, 4 bases at V and 4 bases at J, with 14 bases in the middle. The CDR3 has 14 amino acids. Germline V lookup: CDR1 SGHRS, CDR2 YFSETQ.

This clonotype has at least ten counts. This chain connects TRBV7-9 to TRBJ1-1, with 7 bases lining up with TRBD1. CDR1 and CDR2 from the germline V gene are SEHNR and FQNEAQ (reference sequence). V was pared by 5 bases and J by 1 base, with 4 bases of the junction left unmatched. The CDR3 loop spans 14 amino acids. CDR3 sequence reads: CASSLTGANTEAFF. CDR3 bases: TGTGCCAGCAGCCTCACAGGGGCGAACACTGAAGCTTTCTTT.

The sample holds many counts of this clonotype. The rearrangement joins TRBV27 to TRBJ1-2; 9 bases align to TRBD1. Losses at the gene ends were 4 bases for V and 1 base for J; bases not matched to a gene: 1. Germline values: CDR1 MNHEY, CDR2 SMNVEV (reference sequence). The CDR3 consists of 14 residues. The CDR3 DNA follows: TGTGCCAGCAGTTGGGACAGGGTTAACTATGGCTACACCTTC. Its protein is CASSWDRVNYGYTF.

The rearrangement uses TRBV4-1 and TRBJ2-7; D is perhaps TRBD2 (6 bases). V was trimmed by 0 bases and J by 6 bases, leaving 12 bases between them. The CDR3 runs 14 residues. The V gene's germline CDR1 is MGHRA and CDR2 YSYEKL. The CDR3 protein is CASSQDGQGGEQYF. The CDR3 DNA reads as TGCGCCAGCAGCCAAGACGGGCAGGGAGGCGAGCAGTACTTC.

This clonotype was found many times. CDR3 residues: CSADRPHLQETQYF. CDR3 DNA sequence: TGCAGTGCTGACCGGCCTCACCTCCAAGAGACCCAGTACTTC. This chain links TRBV20-1 with TRBJ2-5; no firm D call. V was clipped by 5 bases and J by 1 base, with 14 bases between them. CDR3 length: 14 amino acids. Germline V CDR1 and CDR2: DFQATT, SNEGSKA (reference sequence).

This clonotype appeared many times. DNA of the CDR3: TGCAGTGCTAGTTCAAGACAGGGGGCAAGCTACACCTTC. Its protein is CSASSRQGASYTF. The chain joins TRBV20-1 to TRBJ1-2, with 10 nucleotides matching TRBD1. V gave up 3 bases and J gave up 9 bases; unmatched junction bases: 7. The CDR3 contains 13 residues. Germline assignment: CDR1 DFQATT and CDR2 SNEGSKA (reference sequence).

In this sample, this clonotype turned up many times. The V and J genes are TRBV6-6 and TRBJ1-4; perhaps TRBD1 as D (5 bases). The CDR3 sequence is 16 residues long. Germline CDR1 and CDR2: MNHNY and SVGAGI (reference sequence). V lost 6 bases and J lost 0, with 14 bases in between. Here the CDR3 reads CASSPDRYATNEKLFF. As DNA, the CDR3 is TGTGCCAGCAGCCCAGACAGATACGCAACTAATGAAAAACTGTTTTTT.

This clonotype has more than one count but fewer than ten. This chain uses TRBV2 with TRBJ2-5; D gene uncertain. Germline V gene lookup returns CDR1 SNHLY and CDR2 FYNNEI. V gave up 6 bases and J gave up 2 bases, with 10 bases separating them. This CDR3 is 13 amino acids long. CDR3 protein: CASSRSKQETQYF. CDR3 bases: TGTGCCAGCAGCCGGAGTAAACAAGAGACCCAGTACTTC.

This clonotype was recorded at least ten times. The chain joins TRBV20-1 to TRBJ2-5; 7 nucleotides agree with TRBD2. CDR1 DFQATT and CDR2 SNEGSKA come from the germline V gene (reference sequence). The CDR3 is 16 residues long. V dropped 7 bases and J dropped 2; count of bases not matched to a gene: 16. The CDR3 spells CSVKTASSGLQETQYF. CDR3 nucleotides: TGCAGTGTTAAGACAGCGTCTAGCGGACTTCAAGAGACCCAGTACTTC.

On this clonotype itself: The junction does not match germline at one end; this may be a read error. The chain is built from TRBV7-7 and TRBJ2-6; D not certain. The CDR3 sequence is 14 residues long. Germline lookup yields CDR1 SSHAT and CDR2 FNYEAQ (reference sequence). The CDR3 loop is CASSPSAGANVLTF. The CDR3 DNA reads as TGTGCTAGCAGCCCGTCGGCCGGGGCCAACGTCCTGACTTTC.

The J gene is TRBJ2-3, the V gene TRBV6-5; D is perhaps TRBD1 or TRBD2 (6 bases each). The CDR3 is made up of 14 amino acids. Trimming shortened V by 7 bases and J by 5 bases, and 16 bases separated the two germline ends. The V gene's germline CDR1 is MNHEY and CDR2 SVGAGI. The chain's CDR3 is CASIPPGARDTQYF. The CDR3 DNA reads as TGTGCCAGCATCCCGCCGGGGGCTCGAGATACGCAGTATTTT.

This clonotype was seen a few times. A single base separates this from a much larger clone, so it may be a read error. The rearrangement links TRBV29-1 to TRBJ1-1, with D perhaps matching TRBD1 (6 bases). V dropped 7 bases and J dropped 4 bases, with 10 bases sitting between them. This CDR3 is 11 amino acids long. Germline V gives CDR1 SQVTM, CDR2 ANQGSEA. As DNA, the CDR3 is TGCAGCGGTGACAGGTTCACTGAAGCTTTCTTT. Translated, it gives CSGDRFTEAFF.

This clonotype was found many times. The rearrangement uses TRBV6-1 and TRBJ1-5; D is ambiguous. This CDR3 is built from 16 residues. Looked up from germline, CDR1 is MNHNS and CDR2 is SASEGT. V shed 4 bases and J shed 0 bases, with 13 bases lying between them. In nucleotides, the CDR3 is TGTGCCAGCAGTGTAACCGGGATATATAGCAATCAGCCCCAGCATTTT. It is translated as CASSVTGIYSNQPQHF.

Note on this clonotype: A much larger clone is a single base away; this may be a read error. This rearrangement joins TRBV2 to TRBJ1-1; no clear D. Germline CDR1 is SNHLY and CDR2 is FYNNEI. This CDR3 spans 12 amino acids. Here the CDR3 reads CAGRGEGTKAFF. DNA of the CDR3: TGTGCCGGTCGGGGAGAGGGCACTAAAGCTTTCTTT.

This chain links TRBV5-8 with TRBJ2-4, with D possibly matching TRBD1 (5 bases). Germline assignment: CDR1 SGHTS and CDR2 YDEGEE. The CDR3 is 14 residues long. Trimming stripped 0 bases from V and 7 bases from J, with 11 bases between. CDR3 nucleotides: TGTGCCAGCAGCTTGGGACCGGCAGGGAACATTCAGTACTTC. Translating it yields CASSLGPAGNIQYF.